This entry features one T cell receptor beta chain sequence. The CDR3 covers 14 residues. The germline V gene encodes CDR1 LGHDT and CDR2 YNNKEL (reference sequence). Trimming took off 1 base at V and 6 bases at J, with 7 bases between the two ends. This record belongs to a study of blood T cell repertoires in COVID-19. As for the study in general: The United States, Italy and Spain provided the acute and convalescent COVID-19 samples. The analysed material was cDNA or gDNA that came from T cells, B-cell-depleted T cells, or PBMCs.

Under the authors' procedure: By means of reference gene primer amplification, nucleated cell counts were estimated. The repertoire was sequenced with immunoSEQ multiplex PCR; TCRdb's copy has only in-frame clones and lacks some. That table furnishes V, J and clone size, whereas the DNA furnished D and trimming. The sample lists over 110,000 clones, about 87% occurring once. This clonotype was obtained from a human donor in a cohort sampled during active COVID-19. The sequencing sample was made of peripheral blood. V and J are TRBV3-1 (or the pseudogene TRBV3-2) and TRBJ1-6, with a possible D match to TRBD1 (6 bases). The CDR3 here is CASSQGGGNSPLHF. As DNA, the CDR3 is TGTGCCAGCAGCCAAGGAGGGGGTAATTCACCCCTCCACTTT.